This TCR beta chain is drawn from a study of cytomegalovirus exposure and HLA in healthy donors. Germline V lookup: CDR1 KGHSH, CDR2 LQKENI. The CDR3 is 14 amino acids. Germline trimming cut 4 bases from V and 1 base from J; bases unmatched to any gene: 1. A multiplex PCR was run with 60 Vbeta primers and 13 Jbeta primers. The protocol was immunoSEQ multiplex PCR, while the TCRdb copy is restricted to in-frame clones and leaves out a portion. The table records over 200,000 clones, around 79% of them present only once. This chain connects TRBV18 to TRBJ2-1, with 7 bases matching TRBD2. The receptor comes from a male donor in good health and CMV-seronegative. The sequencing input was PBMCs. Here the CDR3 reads CASSQRDSYNEQFF. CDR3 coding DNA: TGTGCCAGCTCACAGCGGGATTCCTACAATGAGCAGTTCTTC.